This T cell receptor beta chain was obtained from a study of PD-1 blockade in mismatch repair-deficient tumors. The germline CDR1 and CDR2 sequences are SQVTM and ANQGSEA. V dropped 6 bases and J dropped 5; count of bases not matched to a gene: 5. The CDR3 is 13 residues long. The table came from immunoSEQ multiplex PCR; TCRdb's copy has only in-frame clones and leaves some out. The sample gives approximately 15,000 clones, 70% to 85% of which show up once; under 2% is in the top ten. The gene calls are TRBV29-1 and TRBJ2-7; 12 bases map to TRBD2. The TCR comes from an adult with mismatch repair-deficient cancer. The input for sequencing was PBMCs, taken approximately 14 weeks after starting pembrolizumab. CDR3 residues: CSVRLAGAHEQYF. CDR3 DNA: TGCAGCGTGAGACTAGCGGGAGCCCACGAGCAGTACTTC.